The following is a T cell receptor beta chain sequence with its context. The antigen remains undetermined. After removal of 0 bases from V and 1 base from J, the junction contained 7 bases not matched to a gene. Germline values: CDR1 GTSNPN, CDR2 SVGIG (reference sequence). The CDR3 length is 16 residues. Time point indicated: week 23, last vaccination. Each vaccine dose was 300 ug of mutant IDH1 20-mer peptide, with topical imiquimod. This sample was taken from a study of a mutant IDH1 vaccine in newly diagnosed glioma. Overall study context: There were roughly 62% males and roughly 40% females among treated patients, whose mean age was approximately 40 years. Before enrollment, patients got radiotherapy alone, temozolomide alone, or mostly the combination.

Repertoires were generated with immunoSEQ multiplex PCR, while TCRdb's copy carries only in-frame clones and drops some. The data contain approximately 60,000 clones, roughly 84% of them seen just once; the ten biggest clones take up about 4%. This receptor was identified in a man aged 30 to 45 with glioma. The V gene is TRBV30, the J gene TRBJ1-1; 8 bases line up with TRBD1. Source: PBMCs, taken from a glioma patient whose treatment included an IDH1 peptide vaccine. CDR3 bases: TGTGCCTGGAGTGTATCCCCGGGACAGGAGAACACTGAAGCTTTCTTT. The encoded protein is CAWSVSPGQENTEAFF.